Presented here are 13 T cell receptor beta chains from one specimen sequenced in a study of molecular identifiers for immune sequencing clone quantification. TCRdb re-called the PCR reads through MiXCR, storing one row per CDR3 protein. The sample includes approximately 37,000 distinct CDR3 sequences, 15% to 20% of them seen just once. Material for sequencing was naive CD8+ T cells from blood, with Jurkat cell RNA spiked in. Subset: FACS-sorted CD8+CD4-CCR7+CD45RA+ naive T cells. The source is a human donor in good health. Some libraries in this study had Jurkat cell RNA spiked in.

V usage is TRBV4-1 and J usage is TRBJ1-1; no firm D call. The CDR3 has 16 amino acids. Germline V lookup: CDR1 MGHRA, CDR2 YSYEKL. V was shortened by 0 bases and J by 3 bases, with 14 bases between the two germline ends. DNA for the CDR3: TGCGCCAGCAGCCAAGAGTTGACGGCGAGGTACACTGAAGCTTTCTTT. It encodes CASSQELTARYTEAFF.

This clonotype came up many times. The V call is TRBV6-6, the J call TRBJ2-3; no firm D call. The germline CDR1 and CDR2 sequences are MNHNY and SVGAGI (reference sequence). The CDR3 covers 15 residues. Trimming took 5 bases from V and 5 from J, leaving 17 bases between them. The DNA of the CDR3 is TGTGCCAGCAGTCAGTCGTGGCAGGTCAGAGATACGCAGTATTTT. It codes for CASSQSWQVRDTQYF.

Comments on this clonotype: A single base separates this from a much larger clone, so it may be a read error. This chain links TRBV25-1 with TRBJ2-5; D ambiguous. The V gene lost 3 bases and the J gene lost 0 bases, with 5 bases spanning the gap. Germline CDR1 and CDR2: MGHDK and SYGVNS. The CDR3 has 13 amino acids. The CDR3 nucleotides read TGTGCCAGCAGTGAGGCCTACCAAGAGACCCAGTACTTC. Translation: CASSEAYQETQYF.

This clonotype came up many times. The chain links TRBV12-3 or TRBV12-4 to TRBJ2-7; 9 bases map to TRBD2. This CDR3 contains 15 residues. V lost 5 bases to trimming and J lost 4 bases; unmatched junction nucleotides: 9. The CDR3 sequence: CASSGGLAPVYEQYF. CDR3 nucleotides: TGTGCCAGCAGTGGAGGACTAGCGCCCGTTTACGAGCAGTACTTC.

This clonotype was picked up many times. The V call is TRBV2, the J call TRBJ1-5, with D perhaps matching TRBD1 (5 bases). Germline V CDR1 and CDR2: SNHLY, FYNNEI. The V end was cut by 5 bases, the J end by 5 bases, with 19 bases between. The CDR3 sequence is 16 residues long. The CDR3: CASSPWGPVGDQPQHF. For the CDR3, the DNA is TGTGCCAGCAGTCCGTGGGGCCCTGTAGGCGATCAGCCCCAGCATTTT.

The chain couples TRBV12-3 or TRBV12-4 to TRBJ2-3; D is ambiguous. This CDR3 contains 11 residues. V gave up 5 bases and J gave up 6 bases, with 6 bases separating them. The CDR3 reads CASSDIDTQYF. The CDR3 coding sequence is TGTGCCAGCAGTGATATCGATACGCAGTATTTT.

This clonotype was counted at least ten times. CDR3 region: CASSLAGAEQYF. In DNA, the CDR3 is TGCGCCAGCAGCTTGGCAGGGGCCGAGCAGTACTTC. This rearrangement joins TRBV5-1 to TRBJ2-7; D is possibly TRBD1 (6 bases). Deletions cut 0 bases from V and 6 bases from J, with 7 bases between. In germline, CDR1 is SGHRS, CDR2 YFSETQ. This CDR3 is built from 12 residues.

This clonotype was seen once. The chain is built from TRBV7-9 and TRBJ2-7; D is ambiguous. The V and J ends lost 5 bases and 2 bases respectively, with 10 bases between them. Germline CDR1 SEHNR, CDR2 FQNEAQ (reference sequence). The CDR3 consists of 13 residues. The CDR3 nucleotides read TGTGCCAGCAGCCCCTGGAGTACCTACGAGCAGTACTTC. Translation gives CASSPWSTYEQYF.

By sample share, this clonotype is medium-sized. The chain uses TRBV29-1 and TRBJ2-7, with 9 positions matching TRBD2. V lost 6 bases, J lost 4 bases, and 4 bases stayed unmatched. This CDR3 has 12 residues. Per the germline V gene, CDR1 is SQVTM and CDR2 is ANQGSEA. In DNA form, the CDR3 reads TGCAGCGTGGCTAGCGGGGTATACGAGCAGTACTTC. It codes for CSVASGVYEQYF.

This clonotype was counted ten times or more. The genes are TRBV6-6 and TRBJ2-4, with D perhaps TRBD1 (6 bases). The CDR3 runs 21 residues. Between the trimmed V and J ends, which lost 0 bases and 1 base, there was a span of 25 bases. The germline V gene has CDR1 MNHNY and CDR2 SVGAGI (reference sequence). In nucleotides, the CDR3 is TGTGCCAGCAGTTACTCGAGGTCAGGGGATATTTATACGGTGGCCAAAAACATTCAGTACTTC. Translating gives CASSYSRSGDIYTVAKNIQYF.

Turning to this clonotype: A much larger clonotype is one base distant, so this may be a read error. The CDR3 here is CASSNLGGRRGLVGDTQYF. In DNA form, the CDR3 reads TGTGCCAGCAGCAACCTAGGCGGGAGGAGGGGACTAGTTGGGGATACGCAGTATTTT. The chain has TRBV3-1 and TRBJ2-3; TRBD2 agrees at 8 bases. Germline lookup yields CDR1 LGHDT and CDR2 YNNKEL (reference sequence). The CDR3 spans 19 residues. J lost 6 bases, V lost 5 bases, and 22 bases had no gene match.

Points on this clonotype: This could be a read error, since a much larger clone is one nucleotide away. The genes are TRBV7-9 and TRBJ2-7; TRBD1 matches 10 bases. The ends lost 4 bases at V and 9 bases at J; junction bases unmatched: 9. The CDR3 covers 14 residues. Germline values: CDR1 SEHNR, CDR2 FQNEAQ (reference sequence). The CDR3 nucleotides are TGTGCCAGCAGCTCGGGACAGGGGCACCACGGGCAGTACTTC. Protein product: CASSSGQGHHGQYF. Full variable domain (rest looked up from reference TRBV7-9 and TRBJ2-7): DTGVSQNPRHKITKRGQNVTFRCDPISEHNRLYWYRQTLGQGPEFLTYFQNEAQLEKSRLLSDRFSAERPKGSFSTLEIQRTEQGDSAMYLCASSSGQGHHGQYFGPGTRLTVT.

Concerning this clonotype itself: A read error may explain this, as a much larger clone is one base away. The V and J genes are TRBV18 and TRBJ2-5; D gene unclear. The germline gives CDR1 KGHSH, CDR2 LQKENI. This CDR3 has 16 residues. The CDR3 spells CASSPGGWPAQGTQYF. CDR3 DNA sequence: TGTGCCAGCTCACCCGGTGGGTGGCCAGCTCAAGGGACCCAGTACTTC.